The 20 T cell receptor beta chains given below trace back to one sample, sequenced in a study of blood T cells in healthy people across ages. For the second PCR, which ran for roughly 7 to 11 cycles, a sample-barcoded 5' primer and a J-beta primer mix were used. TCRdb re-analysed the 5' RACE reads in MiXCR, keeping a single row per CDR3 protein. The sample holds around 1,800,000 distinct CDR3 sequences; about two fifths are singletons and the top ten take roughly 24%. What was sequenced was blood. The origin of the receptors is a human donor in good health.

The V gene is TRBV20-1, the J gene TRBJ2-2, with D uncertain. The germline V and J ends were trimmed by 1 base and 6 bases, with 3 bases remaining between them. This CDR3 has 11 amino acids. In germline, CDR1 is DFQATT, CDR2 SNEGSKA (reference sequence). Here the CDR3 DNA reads TGCAGTGCTAGAGGGTCCGGGGAGCTGTTTTTT. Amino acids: CSARGSGELFF.

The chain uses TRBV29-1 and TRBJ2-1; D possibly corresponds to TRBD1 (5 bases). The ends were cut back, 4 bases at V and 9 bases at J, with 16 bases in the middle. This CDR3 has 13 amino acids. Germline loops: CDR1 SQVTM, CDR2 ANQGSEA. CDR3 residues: CSVGHWGVGEQFF. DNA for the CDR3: TGCAGCGTTGGCCATTGGGGCGTGGGTGAGCAGTTCTTC.

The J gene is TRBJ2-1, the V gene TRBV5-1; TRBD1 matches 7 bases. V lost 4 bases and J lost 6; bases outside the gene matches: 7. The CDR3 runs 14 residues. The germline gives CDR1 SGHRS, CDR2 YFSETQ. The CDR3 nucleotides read TGCGCCAGCAGCCCCCGGGACAGTAGCAATGAGCAGTTCTTC. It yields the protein CASSPRDSSNEQFF.

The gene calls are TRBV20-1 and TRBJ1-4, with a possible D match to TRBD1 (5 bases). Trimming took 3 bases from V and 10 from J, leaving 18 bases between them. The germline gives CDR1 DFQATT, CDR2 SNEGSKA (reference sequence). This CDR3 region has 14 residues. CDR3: CSARAAGDGGKLFF. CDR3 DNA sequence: TGCAGTGCTAGGGCCGCGGGTGATGGGGGAAAACTGTTTTTT.

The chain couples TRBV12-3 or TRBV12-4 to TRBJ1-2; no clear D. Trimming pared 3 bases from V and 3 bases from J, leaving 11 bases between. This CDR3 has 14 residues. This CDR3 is CASSLAQNYYGYTF. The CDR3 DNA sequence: TGTGCCAGCAGTTTGGCGCAGAATTACTATGGCTACACCTTC.

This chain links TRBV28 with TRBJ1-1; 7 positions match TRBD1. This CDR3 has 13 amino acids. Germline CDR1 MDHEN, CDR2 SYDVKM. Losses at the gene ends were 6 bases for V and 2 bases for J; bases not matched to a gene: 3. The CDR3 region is CASREGGNTEAFF. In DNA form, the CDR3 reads TGTGCCAGCAGGGAAGGGGGCAACACTGAAGCTTTCTTT.

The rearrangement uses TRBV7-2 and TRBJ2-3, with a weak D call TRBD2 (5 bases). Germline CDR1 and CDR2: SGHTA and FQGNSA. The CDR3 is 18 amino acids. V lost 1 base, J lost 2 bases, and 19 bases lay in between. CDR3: CASSLVDTGRYSTDTQYF. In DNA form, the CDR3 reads TGTGCCAGCAGCTTAGTGGATACGGGGAGATATTCCACAGATACGCAGTATTTT.

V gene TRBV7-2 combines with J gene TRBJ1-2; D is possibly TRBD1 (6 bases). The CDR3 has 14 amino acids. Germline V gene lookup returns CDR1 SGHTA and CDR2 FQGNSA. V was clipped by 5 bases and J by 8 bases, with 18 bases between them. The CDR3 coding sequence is TGTGCCAGCAGCCCTAAAGGGGGTCCGTCGGGCTACACCTTC. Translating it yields CASSPKGGPSGYTF.

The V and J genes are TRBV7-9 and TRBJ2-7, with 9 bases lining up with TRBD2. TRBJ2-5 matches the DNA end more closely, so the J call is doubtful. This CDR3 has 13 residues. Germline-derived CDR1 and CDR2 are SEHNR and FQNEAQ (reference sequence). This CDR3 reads CATGLAGSETQYF. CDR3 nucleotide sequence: TGTGCCACGGGACTAGCTGGGTCAGAGACCCAGTACTTC.

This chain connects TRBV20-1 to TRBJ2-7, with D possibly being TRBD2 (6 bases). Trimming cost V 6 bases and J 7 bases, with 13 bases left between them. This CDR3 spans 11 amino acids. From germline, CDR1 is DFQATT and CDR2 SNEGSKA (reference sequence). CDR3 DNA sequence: TGCAGTGCCGTACGGGGGAAAGAGCAGTACTTC. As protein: CSAVRGKEQYF.

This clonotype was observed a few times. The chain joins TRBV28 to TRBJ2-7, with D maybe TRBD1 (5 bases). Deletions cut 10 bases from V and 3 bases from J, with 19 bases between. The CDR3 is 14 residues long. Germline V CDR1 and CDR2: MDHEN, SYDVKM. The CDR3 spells CATMTVLSYYEQYF. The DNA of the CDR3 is TGTGCCACCATGACAGTACTCTCCTACTACGAGCAGTACTTC.

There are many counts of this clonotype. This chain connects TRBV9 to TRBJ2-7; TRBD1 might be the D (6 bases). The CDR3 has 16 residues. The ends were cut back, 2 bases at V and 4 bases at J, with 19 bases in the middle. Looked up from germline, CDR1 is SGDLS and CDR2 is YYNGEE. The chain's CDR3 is CASSVGASLTGYEQYF. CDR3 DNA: TGTGCCAGCAGCGTCGGGGCTTCCTTAACAGGGTACGAGCAGTACTTC.

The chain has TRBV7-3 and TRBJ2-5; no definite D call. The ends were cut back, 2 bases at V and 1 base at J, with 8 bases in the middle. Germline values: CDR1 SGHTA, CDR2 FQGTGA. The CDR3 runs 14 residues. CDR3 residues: CASSLAASQETQYF. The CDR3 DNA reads TGTGCCAGCAGCTTAGCTGCCAGCCAAGAGACCCAGTACTTC.

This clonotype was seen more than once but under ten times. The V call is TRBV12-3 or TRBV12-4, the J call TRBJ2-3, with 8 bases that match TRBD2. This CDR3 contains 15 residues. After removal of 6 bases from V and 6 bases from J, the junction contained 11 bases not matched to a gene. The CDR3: CASSPPGAGADTQYF. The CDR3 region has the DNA TGTGCCAGCAGCCCTCCGGGAGCGGGGGCGGATACGCAGTATTTT.

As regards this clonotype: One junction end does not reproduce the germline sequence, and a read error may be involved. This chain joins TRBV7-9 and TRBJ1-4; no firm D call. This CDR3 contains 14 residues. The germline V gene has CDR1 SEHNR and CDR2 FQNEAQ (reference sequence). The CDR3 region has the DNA TGTGCCAGCGGCTTAGAGGGCCCATGGGAAAAACTGTTTTTT. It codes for CASGLEGPWEKLFF.

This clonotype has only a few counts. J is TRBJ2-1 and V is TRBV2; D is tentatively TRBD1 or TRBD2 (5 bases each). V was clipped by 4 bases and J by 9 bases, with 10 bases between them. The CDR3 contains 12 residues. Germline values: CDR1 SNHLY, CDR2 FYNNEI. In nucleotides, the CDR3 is TGTGCCAGCAGTGCGAGAGGGGTTGAGCAGTTCTTC. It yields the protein CASSARGVEQFF.

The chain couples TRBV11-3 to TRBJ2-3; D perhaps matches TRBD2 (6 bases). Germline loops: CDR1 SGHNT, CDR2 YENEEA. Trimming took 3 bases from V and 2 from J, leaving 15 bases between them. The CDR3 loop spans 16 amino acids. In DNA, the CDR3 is TGTGCCAGCAGCTTTCTGCGGGGAACTAACACAGATACGCAGTATTTT. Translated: CASSFLRGTNTDTQYF.

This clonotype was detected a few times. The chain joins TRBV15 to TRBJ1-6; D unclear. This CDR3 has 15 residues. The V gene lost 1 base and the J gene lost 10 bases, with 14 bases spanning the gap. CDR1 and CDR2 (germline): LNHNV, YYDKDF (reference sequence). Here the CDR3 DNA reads TGTGCCACCAGCAGAGGTTCTGGGGAAGGGTCACCCCTCCACTTT. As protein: CATSRGSGEGSPLHF. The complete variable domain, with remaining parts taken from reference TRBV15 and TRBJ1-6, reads DAMVIQNPRYQVTQFGKPVTLSCSQTLNHNVMYWYQQKSSQAPKLLFHYYDKDFNNEADTPDNFQSRRPNTSFCFLDIRSPGLGDTAMYLCATSRGSGEGSPLHFGNGTRLTVT.

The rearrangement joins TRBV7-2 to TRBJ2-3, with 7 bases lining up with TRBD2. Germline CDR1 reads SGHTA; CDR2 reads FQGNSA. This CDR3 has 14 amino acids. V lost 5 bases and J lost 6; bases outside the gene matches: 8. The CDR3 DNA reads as TGTGCCAGCAGCCTAGAGGGACTACTTGATACGCAGTATTTT. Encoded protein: CASSLEGLLDTQYF. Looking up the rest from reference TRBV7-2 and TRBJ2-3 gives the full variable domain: GAGVSQSPSNKVTEKGKDVELRCDPISGHTALYWYRQSLGQGLEFLIYFQGNSAPDKSGLPSDRFSAERTGGSVSTLTIQRTQQEDSAVYLCASSLEGLLDTQYFGPGTRLTVL.

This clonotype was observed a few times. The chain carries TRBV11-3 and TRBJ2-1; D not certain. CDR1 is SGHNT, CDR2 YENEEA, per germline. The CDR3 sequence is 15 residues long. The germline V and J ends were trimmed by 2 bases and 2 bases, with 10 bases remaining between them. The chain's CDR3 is CASSLRDNPYNEQFF. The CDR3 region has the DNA TGTGCCAGCAGCTTAAGGGATAACCCCTACAATGAGCAGTTCTTC.